This TCR beta chain was identified during a study of blood T cell repertoires in COVID-19. About the research overall: Donors in the United States, Italy and Spain gave samples during acute or convalescent COVID-19. From T cells, B-cell-depleted T cells, or PBMCs came the material, which was cDNA or gDNA.

Germline CDR1 reads SGHRS; CDR2 reads YFSETQ. Deletions cut 7 bases from V and 1 base from J, with 9 bases between. This CDR3 region has 13 residues. Per the authors' pipeline: How many nucleated cells were present was estimated from reference gene primer amplification. Assay: immunoSEQ multiplex PCR; the TCRdb copy retains only in-frame clones and omits some. The V and J calls and clone size come from that table; D and trimming were worked out from the DNA. The sample lists 60,000 to 75,000 clones; more than 75% were seen once. The sample was peripheral blood. This TCR derives from a woman older than 75 with acute or convalescent COVID-19. This rearrangement joins TRBV5-1 to TRBJ2-1, with a weak D call TRBD1 (5 bases). CDR3 DNA sequence: TGCGCCAGCGGATCAGGGTCCTACAATGAGCAGTTCTTC. Protein: CASGSGSYNEQFF.